Listed below are T cell receptor beta chains from one sample, sequenced in a study of T cells in Graves' hyperthyroidism and ophthalmopathy. MiXCR, run by TCRdb on the multiplex PCR reads, gives a single entry per CDR3 protein. This repertoire shows 750,000 to 900,000 distinct CDR3 sequences, around 39% found once; its top ten account for around 10%. Sequences were obtained from blood. The receptor set was obtained from a man younger than 35 with Graves' hyperthyroidism. Both conserved end residues are part of each CDR3. Fields, in order: D gene, J gene, clone size, V gene, CDR3 protein, CDR3 DNA. A D gene is named only where the DNA matches it firmly. Size tells how often a clone was seen (once, few, many) or the class of an expanded clone, and some rows leave it out.

d_call: NA; j_call: TRBJ2-5; clone_size: NA; v_call: TRBV7-8; cdr3_aa: CASSYTGTGETQYF; cdr3_nt: TGTGCCAGCAGCTACACAGGGACCGGGGAGACCCAGTACTTC
d_call: TRBD2; j_call: TRBJ2-1; clone_size: NA; v_call: TRBV2; cdr3_aa: CASSDSSGGHNEQFF; cdr3_nt: TGTGCCAGCAGTGATTCTAGCGGGGGACACAATGAGCAGTTCTTC
d_call: TRBD1; j_call: TRBJ1-2; clone_size: many; v_call: TRBV14; cdr3_aa: CASSQIGEGAHGYTF; cdr3_nt: TGTGCCAGCAGCCAAATTGGGGAGGGGGCGCATGGCTACACCTTC
d_call: TRBD2; j_call: TRBJ2-5; clone_size: NA; v_call: TRBV7-9; cdr3_aa: CASSSSGTSGRAEETQYF; cdr3_nt: TGTGCCAGCAGCTCCTCCGGGACTAGCGGGAGGGCGGAAGAGACCCAGTACTTC
d_call: NA; j_call: TRBJ2-5; clone_size: many; v_call: TRBV29-1; cdr3_aa: CSVQIQETQYF; cdr3_nt: TGCAGCGTTCAAATCCAAGAGACCCAGTACTTC
d_call: TRBD1; j_call: TRBJ1-4; clone_size: many; v_call: TRBV29-1; cdr3_aa: CSVALRGQANEKLFF; cdr3_nt: TGCAGCGTTGCCCTAAGAGGACAGGCGAATGAAAAACTGTTTTTT
d_call: NA; j_call: TRBJ2-5; clone_size: NA; v_call: TRBV7-9; cdr3_aa: CASSLGSSGQETQYF; cdr3_nt: TGTGCCAGCAGCTTGGGTAGCAGTGGGCAAGAGACCCAGTACTTC
d_call: NA; j_call: TRBJ1-5; clone_size: NA; v_call: TRBV29-1; cdr3_aa: CSLGTDNSNQPQHF; cdr3_nt: TGCAGCCTCGGGACGGACAATAGCAATCAGCCCCAGCATTTT
d_call: NA; j_call: TRBJ2-7; clone_size: NA; v_call: TRBV12-3/TRBV12-4; cdr3_aa: CASAGGAGEQYF; cdr3_nt: TGTGCCAGCGCTGGGGGGGCCGGAGAGCAGTACTTC
d_call: TRBD2; j_call: TRBJ2-7; clone_size: few; v_call: TRBV11-2; cdr3_aa: CASSMGGYEQYF; cdr3_nt: TGTGCCAGCAGCATGGGGGGGTACGAGCAGTACTTC
d_call: NA; j_call: TRBJ2-2; clone_size: few; v_call: TRBV19; cdr3_aa: CASSTPGNTGELFF; cdr3_nt: TGTGCCAGTAGTACTCCGGGGAACACCGGGGAGCTGTTTTTT
d_call: NA; j_call: TRBJ2-2; clone_size: many; v_call: TRBV29-1; cdr3_aa: CSVRTHRAGELFF; cdr3_nt: TGCAGCGTTCGGACCCACAGGGCCGGGGAGCTGTTTTTT
d_call: TRBD1; j_call: TRBJ2-5; clone_size: many; v_call: TRBV2; cdr3_aa: CASSDLNRDSQETQYF; cdr3_nt: TGTGCCAGCAGTGATCTCAACAGGGACAGCCAAGAGACCCAGTACTTC
d_call: TRBD2; j_call: TRBJ2-7; clone_size: NA; v_call: TRBV20-1; cdr3_aa: CSAPFPGGYEQYF; cdr3_nt: TGCAGTGCCCCCTTTCCGGGGGGTTACGAGCAGTACTTC
d_call: TRBD1; j_call: TRBJ2-7; clone_size: NA; v_call: TRBV7-2; cdr3_aa: CASSFPGQGWAGAPNEQYF; cdr3_nt: TGTGCCAGCAGCTTCCCGGGACAGGGGTGGGCGGGAGCCCCCAACGAGCAGTACTTC
d_call: NA; j_call: TRBJ2-6; clone_size: many; v_call: TRBV10-3; cdr3_aa: CAISPQGVGANVLTF; cdr3_nt: TGTGCCATCAGCCCACAGGGCGTAGGGGCCAACGTCCTGACTTTC
d_call: NA; j_call: TRBJ1-1; clone_size: NA; v_call: TRBV29-1; cdr3_aa: CSVDLGRATNTEAFF; cdr3_nt: TGCAGCGTTGACCTGGGACGGGCGACGAACACTGAAGCTTTCTTT
d_call: NA; j_call: TRBJ2-7; clone_size: many; v_call: TRBV7-8; cdr3_aa: CASSLREGSEQYF; cdr3_nt: TGTGCCAGCAGCTTAAGGGAAGGTTCCGAGCAGTACTTC
d_call: NA; j_call: TRBJ2-2; clone_size: NA; v_call: TRBV9; cdr3_aa: CASSGTGEPFF; cdr3_nt: TGTGCCAGCAGCGGCACCGGGGAGCCGTTTTTT
d_call: NA; j_call: TRBJ1-2; clone_size: NA; v_call: TRBV25-1; cdr3_aa: CASSEPGGNHGYTF; cdr3_nt: TGTGCCAGCAGTGAACCGGGAGGGAATCATGGCTACACCTTC
d_call: NA; j_call: TRBJ2-7; clone_size: few; v_call: TRBV19; cdr3_aa: CASSMVPGNEQYF; cdr3_nt: TGTGCCAGTAGTATGGTCCCAGGGAACGAGCAGTACTTC
d_call: NA; j_call: TRBJ2-5; clone_size: once; v_call: TRBV7-2; cdr3_aa: CASSQILSRGETQYF; cdr3_nt: TGCGCCAGCAGCCAAATCCTCTCCCGGGGGGAGACCCAGTACTTC
d_call: TRBD1; j_call: TRBJ2-7; clone_size: NA; v_call: TRBV2; cdr3_aa: CASSEIGTGIEQYF; cdr3_nt: TGTGCCAGCAGTGAAATTGGGACAGGGATCGAGCAGTACTTC
d_call: NA; j_call: TRBJ1-1; clone_size: NA; v_call: TRBV7-9; cdr3_aa: CASSKMGALNTEAFF; cdr3_nt: TGCGCCAGCAGCAAGATGGGGGCCCTAAACACTGAAGCTTTCTTT
d_call: NA; j_call: TRBJ1-5; clone_size: NA; v_call: TRBV28; cdr3_aa: CASSLLRRQVGEPQHF; cdr3_nt: TGTGCCAGCAGTTTGTTGCGGAGGCAGGTGGGGGAGCCCCAGCATTTT
d_call: NA; j_call: TRBJ2-5; clone_size: few; v_call: TRBV5-1; cdr3_aa: CASSLPGGVNRGSSETQYF; cdr3_nt: TGCGCCAGCAGCTTGCCTGGAGGGGTAAACAGGGGTAGTAGCGAGACCCAGTACTTC
d_call: NA; j_call: TRBJ1-2; clone_size: many; v_call: TRBV29-1; cdr3_aa: CSVGPLYGYTF; cdr3_nt: TGCAGCGTTGGGCCCCTCTATGGCTACACCTTC
d_call: NA; j_call: TRBJ2-5; clone_size: NA; v_call: TRBV7-9; cdr3_aa: CASSLVPSNQGTQYF; cdr3_nt: TGTGCCAGCAGCTTGGTACCGAGTAACCAAGGGACCCAGTACTTC